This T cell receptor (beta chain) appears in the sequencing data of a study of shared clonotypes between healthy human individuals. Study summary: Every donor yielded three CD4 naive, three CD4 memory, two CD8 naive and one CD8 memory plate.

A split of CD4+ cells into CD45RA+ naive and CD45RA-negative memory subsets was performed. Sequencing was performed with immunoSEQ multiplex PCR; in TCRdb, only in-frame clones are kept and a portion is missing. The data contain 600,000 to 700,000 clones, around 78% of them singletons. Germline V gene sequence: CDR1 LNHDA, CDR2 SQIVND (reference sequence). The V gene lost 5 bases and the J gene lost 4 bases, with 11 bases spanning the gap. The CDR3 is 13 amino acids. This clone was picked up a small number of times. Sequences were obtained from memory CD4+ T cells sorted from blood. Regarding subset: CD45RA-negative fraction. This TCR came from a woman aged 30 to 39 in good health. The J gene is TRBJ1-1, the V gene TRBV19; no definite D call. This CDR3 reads CASSPLIRTEAFF. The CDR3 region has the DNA TGTGCCAGTAGTCCCCTTATCCGCACTGAAGCTTTCTTT.